These 32 T cell receptor beta chains came from one sample sequenced in a study of T cells in Graves' hyperthyroidism and ophthalmopathy. Template material for amplifying TCR beta CDR3 regions consisted of RNA transcripts. TCR CDR3 underwent first-round RT-PCR with the HTBI primer set. MiXCR, applied by TCRdb to the multiplex PCR reads, yields one record per CDR3 protein. The table includes approximately 700,000 distinct CDR3 sequences, roughly 15% detected once. Material: blood. The source of these receptors is a man between 18 and 35 years old with Graves' hyperthyroidism.

This clonotype was seen at least ten times. The chain uses TRBV29-1 and TRBJ1-1; D ambiguous. Germline V gene data show CDR1 as SQVTM and CDR2 as ANQGSEA. The CDR3 length is 14 residues. V was shortened by 3 bases and J by 1 base, with 12 bases between the two germline ends. Written as DNA, the CDR3 is TGCAGCGTTGATGCATTGGTGGGGAACACTGAAGCTTTCTTT. Translating it yields CSVDALVGNTEAFF.

About this clonotype: A read error may explain this, as a much larger clone is one base away. The V call is TRBV7-2, the J call TRBJ2-1, with D tentatively TRBD2 (7 bases). The germline V gene has CDR1 SGHTA and CDR2 FQGNSA. The CDR3 has 15 amino acids. Trimming pared 5 bases from V and 9 bases from J, leaving 20 bases between. The CDR3 reads CASSQGHYGGREQFF. CDR3 in DNA: TGTGCCAGCAGCCAGGGCCATTACGGGGGGCGTGAGCAGTTCTTC. Combining the CDR3 with reference TRBV7-2 and TRBJ2-1 gives the whole variable domain GAGVSQSPSNKVTEKGKDVELRCDPISGHTALYWYRQSLGQGLEFLIYFQGNSAPDKSGLPSDRFSAERTGGSVSTLTIQRTQQEDSAVYLCASSQGHYGGREQFFGPGTRLTVL.

The rearrangement uses TRBV3-1 and TRBJ2-7; D tentatively reads TRBD1 or TRBD2 (5 bases each). Per the germline V gene, CDR1 is LGHDT and CDR2 is YNNKEL (reference sequence). CDR3 length: 15 residues. The ends were cut back, 4 bases at V and 5 bases at J, with 18 bases in the middle. CDR3: CASSPYSEGSDEQYF. In DNA, the CDR3 is TGTGCCAGCAGCCCCTATAGCGAGGGGTCGGACGAGCAGTACTTC.

This clonotype was seen repeatedly, ten times or more. The V call is TRBV12-3 or TRBV12-4, the J call TRBJ2-3, with 11 nucleotides matching TRBD2. There are 18 residues in the CDR3. V was pared by 8 bases and J by 2 bases, with 15 bases of the junction left unmatched. CDR3 DNA: TGTGCCAGCCGACCTTTAGCGGGGACTAGCGGAACCACAGATACGCAGTATTTT. It encodes CASRPLAGTSGTTDTQYF.

This clonotype appeared a few times. The chain carries TRBV9 and TRBJ2-3; perhaps TRBD2 as D (5 bases). Germline V gene data show CDR1 as SGDLS and CDR2 as YYNGEE. The CDR3 runs 15 residues. V dropped 3 bases and J dropped 0 bases, with 11 bases sitting between them. CDR3 nucleotides: TGTGCCAGCAGCGACCCGAGGACTAGCACAGATACGCAGTATTTT. This codes for CASSDPRTSTDTQYF.

This clonotype has a count of ten or more. The rearrangement links TRBV12-3 or TRBV12-4 to TRBJ2-3, with 10 bases identical to TRBD2. The trim removed 7 bases at V and 4 bases at J, leaving 5 bases unmatched. The CDR3 has 14 amino acids. CDR3 bases: TGTGCCAGCAACCCGGGACTAGCGCCAGATACGCAGTATTTT. This gives the protein CASNPGLAPDTQYF.

On this clonotype: This may come from a read error, since a much larger clone is one base off. This rearrangement joins TRBV11-2 to TRBJ2-2, with D maybe TRBD2 (6 bases). The CDR3 sequence is 16 residues long. Germline V gene sequence: CDR1 SGHAT, CDR2 FQNNGV. CDR3: CASSLVGGTNTGGLFF. The CDR3 coding sequence is TGTGCCAGCAGCTTAGTCGGCGGGACGAACACCGGGGGGCTGTTTTTT.

This clonotype was counted many times. The V gene is TRBV12-3 or TRBV12-4, the J gene TRBJ1-6; D call uncertain. The CDR3 runs to 17 residues. Trimming took off 5 bases at V and 0 bases at J, with 14 bases between the two ends. The CDR3 coding sequence is TGTGCCAGCAGTACAACAATGGAGAGCTCCTATAATTCACCCCTCCACTTT. This gives the protein CASSTTMESSYNSPLHF.

This clonotype was seen at least ten times. This chain uses TRBV27 with TRBJ2-7, with a weak D call TRBD2 (5 bases). The V gene's germline CDR1 is MNHEY and CDR2 SMNVEV (reference sequence). Between the trimmed V and J ends, which lost 6 bases and 0 bases, there was a span of 9 bases. The CDR3 sequence is 13 residues long. The CDR3 here is CASRAGYSYEQYF. The CDR3 coding sequence is TGTGCCAGCAGGGCGGGCTACTCCTACGAGCAGTACTTC.

This clonotype was picked up many times. The chain uses TRBV28 and TRBJ2-3; TRBD2 matches at 7 bases. This CDR3 is built from 14 residues. The germline CDR1 and CDR2 sequences are MDHEN and SYDVKM. The trim removed 3 bases at V and 5 bases at J, leaving 5 bases unmatched. The CDR3 reads CASSFEREEDTQYF. CDR3 in DNA: TGTGCCAGCAGTTTTGAACGGGAGGAAGATACGCAGTATTTT.

The rearrangement uses TRBV19 and TRBJ1-2; unclear D gene. Per the germline V gene, CDR1 is LNHDA and CDR2 is SQIVND (reference sequence). V was shortened by 6 bases and J by 3 bases, with 17 bases between the two germline ends. The CDR3 spans 15 residues. The CDR3 reads CASRPRGGSDYGYTF. CDR3 nucleotides: TGTGCCAGTAGACCCCGGGGAGGGTCGGACTATGGCTACACCTTC.

This clonotype came up a few times. This chain joins TRBV15 and TRBJ1-6, with a tentative D call TRBD1 (5 bases). Germline CDR1 and CDR2: LNHNV and YYDKDF (reference sequence). The ends were cut back, 1 base at V and 13 bases at J, with 17 bases in the middle. The CDR3 has 15 amino acids. The CDR3 here is CATSRASGDPFPLHF. CDR3 in DNA: TGTGCCACCAGCAGAGCGTCCGGGGACCCTTTCCCCCTCCACTTT. Full variable domain (remainder filled in from reference TRBV15 and TRBJ1-6): DAMVIQNPRYQVTQFGKPVTLSCSQTLNHNVMYWYQQKSSQAPKLLFHYYDKDFNNEADTPDNFQSRRPNTSFCFLDIRSPGLGDTAMYLCATSRASGDPFPLHFGNGTRLTVT.

Worth noting for this clonotype: A much bigger clone sits one base away, suggesting this may be a read error. Because the CDR3 is missing its conserved closing phenylalanine or tryptophan, this is likely a read error. The rearrangement links TRBV5-1 to TRBJ2-2; 8 bases line up with TRBD1. V shed 1 base, J shed 4 bases, and the junction held 6 bases outside the gene matches. The CDR3 consists of 16 residues. Germline V lookup: CDR1 SGHRS, CDR2 YFSETQ. Here the CDR3 reads CASSLQGARSTGELFL. In nucleotides, the CDR3 is TGCGCCAGCAGCTTGCAGGGGGCGAGGAGCACCGGGGAGCTGTTTCTT.

There are a few counts of this clonotype. The rearrangement uses TRBV9 and TRBJ2-2; 9 bases line up with TRBD1. J gave up 4 bases and V 3 bases, and 4 bases lay outside the gene matches. Germline-derived CDR1 and CDR2 are SGDLS and YYNGEE. The CDR3 is 15 residues long. The CDR3 is CASSEQGAVTGELFF. For the CDR3, the DNA is TGTGCCAGCAGCGAACAGGGGGCGGTCACCGGGGAGCTGTTTTTT.

This clonotype was seen more than once but under ten times. This chain joins TRBV28 and TRBJ1-5; tentative D call: TRBD1 (6 bases). Germline V CDR1 and CDR2: MDHEN, SYDVKM. This CDR3 has 17 residues. V was cut by 3 bases and J by 4 bases, with 19 bases left in between. CDR3 DNA: TGTGCCAGCAGTTTTTTCTCATGGGGGGCCGTTAATCAGCCCCAGCATTTT. As protein: CASSFFSWGAVNQPQHF.

This clonotype has more than one count but fewer than ten. Because it lacks the conserved phenylalanine or tryptophan at the end, this CDR3 is likely a read error. The V gene is TRBV30, the J gene TRBJ2-3; possible D gene TRBD1, 5 bases. Trimming took 5 bases from V and 3 from J, leaving 9 bases between them. The CDR3 is made up of 12 amino acids. Germline assignment: CDR1 GTSNPN and CDR2 SVGIG (reference sequence). CDR3 residues: CAWCPGTDTQYS. The CDR3 coding sequence is TGTGCCTGGTGTCCAGGGACAGATACGCAGTATTCT.

In its sample, this clonotype was seen a few times. The chain recombines TRBV20-1 with TRBJ2-7; TRBD2 might be the D (6 bases). This CDR3 region has 12 residues. In germline, CDR1 is DFQATT, CDR2 SNEGSKA (reference sequence). V lost 6 bases and J 7 bases, leaving 16 bases between the germline ends. For the CDR3, the DNA is TGCAGTGCAAAGGGACTCGCGGGTGAGCAGTACTTC. Its translation is CSAKGLAGEQYF.

This chain uses TRBV29-1 with TRBJ2-1; D remains ambiguous. With 8 bases removed from V and 0 bases from J, the gap between germline ends came to 17 bases. CDR1 is SQVTM and CDR2 is ANQGSEA in the germline V gene. The CDR3 is 15 amino acids. The CDR3 reads CSHDGPWDSYNEQFF. CDR3 nucleotide sequence: TGCAGCCACGACGGGCCGTGGGACTCCTACAATGAGCAGTTCTTC.

Points on this clonotype: A much larger clone lies one base from this, so it may be a read error. The chain carries TRBV29-1 and TRBJ2-5; no clear D gene. CDR1 is SQVTM, CDR2 ANQGSEA, per germline. CDR3 size: 11 residues. The V and J ends lost 6 bases and 5 bases respectively, with 10 bases between them. CDR3 in DNA: TGCAGCGTCAACCAAGGCGAGACCCAGTACTTC. Translation gives CSVNQGETQYF.

The genes are TRBV20-1 and TRBJ2-1; TRBD2 matches 10 bases. This CDR3 spans 18 amino acids. Germline V lookup: CDR1 DFQATT, CDR2 SNEGSKA (reference sequence). V gave up 0 bases and J gave up 3 bases; unmatched junction bases: 11. The CDR3 loop is CSAREISGRAFFYNEQFF. In DNA form, the CDR3 reads TGCAGTGCTAGAGAAATAAGCGGGAGGGCCTTTTTCTACAATGAGCAGTTCTTC.

This chain uses TRBV29-1 with TRBJ1-2; perhaps TRBD1 as D (5 bases). CDR3 length: 12 residues. Germline CDR1 reads SQVTM; CDR2 reads ANQGSEA. Trimming pared 6 bases from V and 4 bases from J, leaving 12 bases between. CDR3: CSVGGDAYGYTF. The CDR3 DNA follows: TGCAGCGTCGGAGGGGACGCCTATGGCTACACCTTC.

This chain uses TRBV20-1 with TRBJ1-2; D unclear. V gave up 5 bases and J gave up 5 bases, with 6 bases separating them. The germline gives CDR1 DFQATT, CDR2 SNEGSKA (reference sequence). CDR3 length equals 10 residues. CDR3 residues: CSAGEYGYTF. The CDR3, as DNA: TGCAGTGCTGGGGAGTATGGCTACACCTTC.

This clonotype was seen a handful of times. V is TRBV9 and J is TRBJ2-3; D gene ambiguous. The ends were cut back, 3 bases at V and 2 bases at J, with 7 bases in the middle. The germline V gene has CDR1 SGDLS and CDR2 YYNGEE. This CDR3 comprises 13 residues. CDR3 protein: CASSAQLTDTQYF. The CDR3 region has the DNA TGTGCCAGCAGCGCCCAGCTCACAGATACGCAGTATTTT.

This clonotype has ten or more counts. The chain carries TRBV6-2 or TRBV6-3 and TRBJ2-1; TRBD2 might be the D (6 bases). The germline V gene encodes CDR1 MNHEY and CDR2 SVGEGT. The CDR3 is 15 amino acids. V shed 4 bases and J shed 3 bases, with 13 bases lying between them. The CDR3 loop reads CASSSDRDFYNEQFF. The CDR3 bases are TGTGCCAGCAGTTCAGATAGGGACTTCTACAATGAGCAGTTCTTC.

This chain uses TRBV28 with TRBJ1-2; 11 bases agree with TRBD1. Germline CDR1 is MDHEN and CDR2 is SYDVKM. Trimming cost V 5 bases and J 1 base; bases outside gene matches: 9. The CDR3 length is 17 residues. The CDR3, as DNA: TGTGCCAGCAGTCCTGGGACAGGGGGTAACCTTAACTATGGCTACACCTTC. Translated: CASSPGTGGNLNYGYTF.

V gene TRBV29-1 combines with J gene TRBJ2-7; 11 bases line up with TRBD2. Germline loops: CDR1 SQVTM, CDR2 ANQGSEA. The CDR3 extends over 13 amino acids. V shed 5 bases, J shed 5 bases, and the junction held 5 bases outside the gene matches. The CDR3 loop reads CSVTSGGTDEQYF. CDR3 nucleotide sequence: TGCAGCGTTACTAGCGGGGGTACGGACGAGCAGTACTTC.

The chain uses TRBV28 and TRBJ1-1; TRBD1 might be the D (5 bases). This CDR3 contains 14 residues. V gave up 1 base and J gave up 5 bases, with 11 bases separating them. The germline gives CDR1 MDHEN, CDR2 SYDVKM. The CDR3 bases are TGTGCCAGCAGTTTATCAGGGTTTGGAACTGAAGCTTTCTTT. This codes for CASSLSGFGTEAFF.

The rearrangement links TRBV7-2 to TRBJ2-3; 13 positions match TRBD2. CDR3 length equals 17 residues. After removal of 7 bases from V and 4 bases from J, the junction contained 11 bases not matched to a gene. The V gene's germline CDR1 is SGHTA and CDR2 FQGNSA. The CDR3 DNA sequence: TGTGCCAGCATCATCCGTCCGGGACTAGCGGGGTCAGATACGCAGTATTTT. Protein: CASIIRPGLAGSDTQYF.

As for this clonotype: At one of its ends the junction is not consistent with the germline gene, which may arise from a read error. The rearrangement joins TRBV5-1 to TRBJ2-5; D not certain. The CDR3 sequence is 13 residues long. Germline CDR1 SGHRS, CDR2 YFSETQ. The CDR3 nucleotides are TGCGCCAGCAGATTGGGGAACCAAGAGACCCAGTACTTC. Its translation: CASRLGNQETQYF.

The chain couples TRBV3-1 to TRBJ2-5, with D perhaps matching TRBD2 (6 bases). The germline V gene encodes CDR1 LGHDT and CDR2 YNNKEL (reference sequence). Trimming removed 0 bases from V and 0 bases from J, with 11 bases in between. The CDR3 runs to 16 residues. The CDR3: CASSQDLERDQETQYF. The CDR3 DNA follows: TGTGCCAGCAGCCAAGATCTCGAGCGGGACCAAGAGACCCAGTACTTC.

The chain carries TRBV3-1 and TRBJ2-2, with D hard to call. The CDR3 runs 12 residues. V was shortened by 3 bases and J by 16 bases, with 15 bases between the two germline ends. The V gene's germline CDR1 is LGHDT and CDR2 YNNKEL (reference sequence). CDR3 protein: CASSHPYGDRFF. CDR3 nucleotides: TGTGCCAGCAGCCATCCCTATGGGGATAGGTTTTTT.

V and J are TRBV28 and TRBJ2-3, with D possibly matching TRBD2 (5 bases). Trimming shortened V by 7 bases and J by 6 bases, and 8 bases separated the two germline ends. The CDR3 consists of 11 residues. CDR1 is MDHEN, CDR2 SYDVKM, per germline. CDR3 DNA: TGTGCCAGCACTAGCTTCGATACGCAGTATTTT. The encoded protein is CASTSFDTQYF.